The T cell receptor beta chain described here comes from a study of blood T cell repertoires in COVID-19. Looking at the study overall: PBMCs, B-cell-depleted T cells, or T cells provided the cDNA or gDNA that made up the material.

Enrollees, roughly 18 to 89 years old, lived in 24 US areas. Clinical histories supplied by participants themselves formed the basis of cohort assignment. Per the original data handling: Amplified reference gene primers provided the basis for estimating nucleated cell counts. Some clones are missing from TCRdb's copy, which holds only in-frame ones; the method was immunoSEQ multiplex PCR. D and trimming come from the DNA, and the V and J calls and clone size come from that table. This sample has fewer than 250,000 clones, with about 86% found just once. Losses at the gene ends were 8 bases for V and 7 bases for J; bases not matched to a gene: 11. The CDR3 length is 15 residues. Looked up from germline, CDR1 is MNHEY and CDR2 is SMNVEV (reference sequence).

Sample: PBMCs or T cells enriched from blood (not recorded which). The rearrangement links TRBV27 to TRBJ1-6; 7 bases align to TRBD1. This TCR was recovered from a woman aged 40-49 years with acute COVID-19. CDR3 sequence reads: CASRGTRGQNSPLHF. As DNA, the CDR3 is TGTGCCAGCCGGGGGACGAGGGGGCAGAATTCACCCCTCCACTTT.